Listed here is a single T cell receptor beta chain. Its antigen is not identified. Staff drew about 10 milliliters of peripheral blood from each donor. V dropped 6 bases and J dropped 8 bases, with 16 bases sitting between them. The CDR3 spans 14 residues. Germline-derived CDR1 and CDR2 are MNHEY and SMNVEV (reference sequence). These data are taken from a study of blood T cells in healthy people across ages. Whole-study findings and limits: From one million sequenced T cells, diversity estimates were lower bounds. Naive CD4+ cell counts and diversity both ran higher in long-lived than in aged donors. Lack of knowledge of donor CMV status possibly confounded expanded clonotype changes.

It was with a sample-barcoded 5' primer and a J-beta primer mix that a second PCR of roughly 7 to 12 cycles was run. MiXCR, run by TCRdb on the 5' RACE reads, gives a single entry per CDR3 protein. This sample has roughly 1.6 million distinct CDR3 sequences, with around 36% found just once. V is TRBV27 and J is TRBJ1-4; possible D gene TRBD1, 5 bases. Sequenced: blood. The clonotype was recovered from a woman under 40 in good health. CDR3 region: CASRGEVGTEKLFF. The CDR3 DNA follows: TGTGCCAGCAGAGGGGAAGTTGGGACGGAAAAACTGTTTTTT.